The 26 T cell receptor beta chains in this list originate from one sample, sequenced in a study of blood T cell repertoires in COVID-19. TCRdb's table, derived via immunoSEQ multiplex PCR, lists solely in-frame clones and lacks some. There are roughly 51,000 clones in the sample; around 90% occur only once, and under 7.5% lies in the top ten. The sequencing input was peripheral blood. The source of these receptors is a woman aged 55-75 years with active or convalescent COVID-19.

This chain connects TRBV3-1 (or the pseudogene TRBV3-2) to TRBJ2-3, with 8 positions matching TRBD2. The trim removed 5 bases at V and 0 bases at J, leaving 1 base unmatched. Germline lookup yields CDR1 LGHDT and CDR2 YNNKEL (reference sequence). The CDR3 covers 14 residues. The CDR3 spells CASSERGSTDTQYF. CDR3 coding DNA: TGTGCCAGCAGCGAGCGGGGGAGCACAGATACGCAGTATTTT.

CDR3 amino acids: CASTAGGGTDTQYF. In DNA form, the CDR3 reads TGCGCCAGCACGGCGGGGGGTGGGACAGATACGCAGTATTTT. The chain joins TRBV10-1 to TRBJ2-3, with 8 positions matching TRBD2. The CDR3 is made up of 14 amino acids. CDR1 and CDR2 from the germline V gene are WNHNN and SYGVQD (reference sequence). The V segment lost 7 bases and the J segment 3 bases; nucleotides outside the gene matches: 6.

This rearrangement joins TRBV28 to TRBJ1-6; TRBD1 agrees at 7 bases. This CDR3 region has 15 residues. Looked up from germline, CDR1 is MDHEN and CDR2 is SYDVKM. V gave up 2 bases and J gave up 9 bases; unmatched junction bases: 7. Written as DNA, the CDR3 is TGTGCCAGCAGTTTACTCCAGGGGGTTTCTTCACCCCTCCACTTT. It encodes CASSLLQGVSSPLHF.

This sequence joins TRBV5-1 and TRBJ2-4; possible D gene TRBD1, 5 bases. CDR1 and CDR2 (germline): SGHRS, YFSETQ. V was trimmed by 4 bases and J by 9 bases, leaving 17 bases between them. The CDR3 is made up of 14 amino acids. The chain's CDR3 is CASSPGQGYGIQYF. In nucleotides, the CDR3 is TGCGCCAGCAGCCCCGGACAAGGGTACGGCATTCAGTACTTC. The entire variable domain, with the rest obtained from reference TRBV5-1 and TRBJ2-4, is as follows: KAGVTQTPRYLIKTRGQQVTLSCSPISGHRSVSWYQQTPGQGLQFLFEYFSETQRNKGNFPGRFSGRQFSNSRSEMNVSTLELGDSALYLCASSPGQGYGIQYFGAGTRLSVL.

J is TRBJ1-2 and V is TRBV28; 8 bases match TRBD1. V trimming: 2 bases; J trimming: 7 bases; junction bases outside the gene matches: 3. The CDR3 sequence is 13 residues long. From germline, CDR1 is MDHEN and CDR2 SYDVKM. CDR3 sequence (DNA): TGTGCCAGCAGTTTACAGGGGGCGCTTGGCTACACCTTC. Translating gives CASSLQGALGYTF.

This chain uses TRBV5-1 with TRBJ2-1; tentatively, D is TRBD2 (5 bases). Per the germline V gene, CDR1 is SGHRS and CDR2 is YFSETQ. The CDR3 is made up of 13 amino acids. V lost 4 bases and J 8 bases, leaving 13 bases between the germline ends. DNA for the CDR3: TGCGCCAGCAGCCATTTAGGGAGCGATGAGCAGTTCTTC. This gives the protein CASSHLGSDEQFF.

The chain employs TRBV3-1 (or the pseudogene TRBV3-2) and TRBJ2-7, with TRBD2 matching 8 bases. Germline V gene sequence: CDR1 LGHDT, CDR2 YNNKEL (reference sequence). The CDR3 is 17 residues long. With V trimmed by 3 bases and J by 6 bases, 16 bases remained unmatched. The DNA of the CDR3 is TGTGCCAGCAGCCATTGGACCGGGACGGGGGGGGAAAGCGAGCAGTACTTC. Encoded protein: CASSHWTGTGGESEQYF.

CDR3 residues: CASSARQGSSGNTIYF. The DNA of the CDR3 is TGTGCCAGCAGTGCCCGACAGGGGAGCTCTGGAAACACCATATATTTT. The chain uses TRBV25-1 and TRBJ1-3; TRBD1 matches at 8 bases. The CDR3 contains 16 residues. The germline V gene has CDR1 MGHDK and CDR2 SYGVNS. J lost 0 bases, V lost 4 bases, and 5 bases had no gene match.

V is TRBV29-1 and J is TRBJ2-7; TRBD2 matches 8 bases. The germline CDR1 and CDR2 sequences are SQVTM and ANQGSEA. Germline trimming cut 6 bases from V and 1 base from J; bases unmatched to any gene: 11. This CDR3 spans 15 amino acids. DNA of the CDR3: TGCAGCGTCCAACGTGAAGCGGGGGAGTCCTACGAGCAGTACTTC. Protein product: CSVQREAGESYEQYF.

The CDR3 DNA reads TGTGCCAGCACTCCCGAAACGGGAGTGCGGGGCTACACCTTC. As protein: CASTPETGVRGYTF. The chain employs TRBV28 and TRBJ1-2; no firm D call. The germline V gene has CDR1 MDHEN and CDR2 SYDVKM. The CDR3 runs 14 residues. V lost 7 bases to trimming and J lost 8 bases, with 20 bases between them.

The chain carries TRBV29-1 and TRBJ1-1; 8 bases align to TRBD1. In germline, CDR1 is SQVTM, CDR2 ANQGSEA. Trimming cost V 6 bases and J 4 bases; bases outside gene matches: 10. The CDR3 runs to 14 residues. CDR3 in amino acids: CSVGPGQGVTEAFF. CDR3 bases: TGCAGCGTGGGACCCGGACAGGGTGTCACTGAAGCTTTCTTT.

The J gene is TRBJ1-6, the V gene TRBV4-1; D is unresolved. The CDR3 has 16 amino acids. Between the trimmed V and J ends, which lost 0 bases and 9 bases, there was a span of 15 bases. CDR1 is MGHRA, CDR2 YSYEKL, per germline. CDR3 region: CASSQEGGHPPSPLHF. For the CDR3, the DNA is TGCGCCAGCAGCCAAGAGGGAGGGCACCCTCCTTCACCCCTCCACTTT.

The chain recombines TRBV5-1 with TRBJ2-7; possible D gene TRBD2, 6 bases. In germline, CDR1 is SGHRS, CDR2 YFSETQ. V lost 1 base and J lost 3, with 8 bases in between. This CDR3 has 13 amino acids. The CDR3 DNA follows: TGCGCCAGCAGCTTGACTAGCAACTACGAGCAGTACTTC. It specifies CASSLTSNYEQYF.

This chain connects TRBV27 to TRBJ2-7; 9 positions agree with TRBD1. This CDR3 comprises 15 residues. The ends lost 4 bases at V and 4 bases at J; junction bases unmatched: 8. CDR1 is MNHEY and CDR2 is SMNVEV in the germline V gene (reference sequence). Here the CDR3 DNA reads TGTGCCAGCAGTTCCCGACAGGGGGGGATTTACGAGCAGTACTTC. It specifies CASSSRQGGIYEQYF.

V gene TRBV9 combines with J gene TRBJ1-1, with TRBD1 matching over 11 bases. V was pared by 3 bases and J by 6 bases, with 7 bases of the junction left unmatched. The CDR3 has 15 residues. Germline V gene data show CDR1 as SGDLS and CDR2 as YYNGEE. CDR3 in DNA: TGTGCCAGCAGCGATAAGGACAGGGGGCGAGCTGAAGCTTTCTTT. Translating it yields CASSDKDRGRAEAFF.

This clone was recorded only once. The DNA for the CDR3 is TGCGCCAGCAGTGATCTGGGCTCTACTAATGAAAAACTGTTTTTT. Translated, it gives CASSDLGSTNEKLFF. The V and J genes are TRBV10-2 and TRBJ1-4; D is unresolved. CDR1 is WSHSY, CDR2 SAAADI, per germline. V lost 3 bases to trimming and J lost 2 bases, with 10 bases between them. CDR3 length equals 15 residues.

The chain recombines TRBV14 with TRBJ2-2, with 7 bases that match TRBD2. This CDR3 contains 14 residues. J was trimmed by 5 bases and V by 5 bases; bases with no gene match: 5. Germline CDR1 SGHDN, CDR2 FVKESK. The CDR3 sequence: CASSNRRGTGELFF. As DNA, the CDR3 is TGTGCCAGCAGCAACAGGCGGGGGACCGGGGAGCTGTTTTTT.

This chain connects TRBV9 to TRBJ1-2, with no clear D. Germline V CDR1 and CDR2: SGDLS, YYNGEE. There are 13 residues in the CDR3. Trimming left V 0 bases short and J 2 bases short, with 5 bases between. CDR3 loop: CASSVGRNYGYTF. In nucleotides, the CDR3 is TGTGCCAGCAGCGTAGGCAGAAACTATGGCTACACCTTC.

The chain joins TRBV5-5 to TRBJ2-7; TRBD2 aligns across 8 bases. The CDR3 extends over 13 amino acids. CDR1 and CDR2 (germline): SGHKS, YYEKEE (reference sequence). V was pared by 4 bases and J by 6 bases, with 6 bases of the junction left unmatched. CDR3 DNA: TGTGCCAGCAGCGGGTATACTAGCGGCGAGCAGTACTTC. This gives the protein CASSGYTSGEQYF.

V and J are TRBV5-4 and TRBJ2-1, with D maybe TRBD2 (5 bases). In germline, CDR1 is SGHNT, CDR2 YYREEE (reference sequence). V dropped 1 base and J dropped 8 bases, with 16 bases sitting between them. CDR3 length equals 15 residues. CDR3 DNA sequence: TGTGCCAGCAGCTTGAAGGGTCCCAAAGCGGATGAGCAGTTCTTC. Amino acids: CASSLKGPKADEQFF.

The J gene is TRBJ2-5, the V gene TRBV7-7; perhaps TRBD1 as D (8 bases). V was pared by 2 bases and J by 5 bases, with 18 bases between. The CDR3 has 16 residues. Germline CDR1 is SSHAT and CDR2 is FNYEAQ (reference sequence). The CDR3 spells CASSLLSGQGGETQYF. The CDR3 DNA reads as TGTGCCAGCAGCTTATTGTCCGGACAGGGAGGGGAGACCCAGTACTTC.

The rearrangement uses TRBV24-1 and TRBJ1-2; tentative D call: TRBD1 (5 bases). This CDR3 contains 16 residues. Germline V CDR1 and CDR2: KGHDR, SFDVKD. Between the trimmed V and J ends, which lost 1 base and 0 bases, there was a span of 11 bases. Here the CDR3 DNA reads TGTGCCACCAGTGATTTTCGCGGGGGAACTAACTATGGCTACACCTTC. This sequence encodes CATSDFRGGTNYGYTF.

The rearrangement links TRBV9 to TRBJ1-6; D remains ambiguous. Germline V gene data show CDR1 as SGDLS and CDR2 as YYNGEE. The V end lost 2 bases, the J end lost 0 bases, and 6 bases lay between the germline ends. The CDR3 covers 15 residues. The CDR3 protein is CASSVDSSYNSPLHF. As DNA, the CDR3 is TGTGCCAGCAGCGTCGATAGCTCCTATAATTCACCCCTCCACTTT.

CDR3 sequence reads: CASSTSGQGNTGELFF. The DNA of the CDR3 is TGCGCCAGCAGCACCTCGGGACAGGGTAACACCGGGGAGCTGTTTTTT. The chain recombines TRBV5-1 with TRBJ2-2; 9 bases line up with TRBD1. The V and J ends lost 4 bases and 2 bases, in that order; junction bases with no gene match: 6. Germline V gives CDR1 SGHRS, CDR2 YFSETQ. This CDR3 contains 16 residues.

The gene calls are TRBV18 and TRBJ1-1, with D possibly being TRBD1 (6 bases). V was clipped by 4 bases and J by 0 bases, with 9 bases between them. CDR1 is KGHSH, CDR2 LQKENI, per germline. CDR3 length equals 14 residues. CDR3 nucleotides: TGTGCCAGCTCACAGCAGGGGCTGAACACTGAAGCTTTCTTT. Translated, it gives CASSQQGLNTEAFF.

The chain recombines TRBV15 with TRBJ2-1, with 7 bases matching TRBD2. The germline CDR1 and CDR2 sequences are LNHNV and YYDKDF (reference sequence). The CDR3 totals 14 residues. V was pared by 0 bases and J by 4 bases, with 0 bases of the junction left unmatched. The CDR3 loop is CATSREAGYNEQFF. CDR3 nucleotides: TGTGCCACCAGCAGAGAAGCGGGATACAATGAGCAGTTCTTC.